These 17 T cell receptor beta chains came from one sample sequenced in a study of patients and donors after allogeneic stem cell transplantation. TCRdb processed the RT-PCR reads anew with MiXCR; each CDR3 protein has one entry. Of some 200,000 distinct CDR3 sequences listed, approximately 41% are singletons. Sequenced: blood, either unsorted or a sorted T cell fraction (not recorded which). The receptor set was obtained from a human donor who was either an allogeneic HSCT recipient or a stem cell or donor lymphocyte infusion donor (not recorded which). It is not recorded whose cells these are; they may come from a transplant donor.

V usage is TRBV5-1 and J usage is TRBJ2-2; 14 bases match TRBD2. CDR3 size: 16 residues. After removal of 5 bases from V and 6 bases from J, the junction contained 6 bases not matched to a gene. Germline V gene lookup returns CDR1 SGHRS and CDR2 YFSETQ. In DNA, the CDR3 is TGCGCCAGCAGAACGGGGACTAGCGGGAGAGCCGGGGAGCTGTTTTTT. The encoded protein is CASRTGTSGRAGELFF.

The CDR3 DNA is TGTGCCAGCAGCTTAGGGGCCTTGGGTGAGGGCCTCAATGAGCAGTTCTTC. Its translation: CASSLGALGEGLNEQFF. V is TRBV7-9 and J is TRBJ2-1; D might be TRBD2 (5 bases). The V gene lost 1 base and the J gene lost 6 bases, with 19 bases spanning the gap. The CDR3 extends over 17 amino acids. The germline V gene encodes CDR1 SEHNR and CDR2 FQNEAQ (reference sequence).

In this sample, this clonotype turned up a few times. The rearrangement links TRBV30 to TRBJ1-1; no reliable D call. CDR1 GTSNPN and CDR2 SVGIG come from the germline V gene (reference sequence). The CDR3 length is 10 residues. V lost 5 bases, J lost 12 bases, and 13 bases lay in between. The CDR3 DNA sequence: TGTGCCTGGGCAGCTACGAGTCCTTTCTTT. It encodes CAWAATSPFF.

The gene calls are TRBV12-3 or TRBV12-4 and TRBJ2-3; TRBD1 or TRBD2 may be the D gene (5 bases each). Trimming took off 2 bases at V and 5 bases at J, with 17 bases between the two ends. The CDR3 runs to 16 residues. The CDR3: CASSLRTGPTGDTQYF. CDR3 coding DNA: TGTGCCAGCAGTTTACGCACGGGGCCCACCGGAGATACGCAGTATTTT.

This rearrangement joins TRBV20-1 to TRBJ2-7, with TRBD2 matching 7 bases. Per the germline V gene, CDR1 is DFQATT and CDR2 is SNEGSKA (reference sequence). Trimming took 6 bases from V and 3 from J; bases not matched to a gene: 2. The CDR3 sequence is 11 residues long. CDR3 sequence reads: CSARTSYEQYF. CDR3 nucleotide sequence: TGCAGTGCGCGGACTAGCTACGAGCAGTACTTC.

J is TRBJ1-6 and V is TRBV9; 7 bases match TRBD1. CDR3 length equals 15 residues. CDR1 is SGDLS and CDR2 is YYNGEE in the germline V gene. Losses at the gene ends were 3 bases for V and 7 bases for J; bases not matched to a gene: 7. The DNA of the CDR3 is TGTGCCAGCAGCGCCGTGGAGGGGGCCAATTCACCCCTCCACTTT. It translates to CASSAVEGANSPLHF.

This clonotype turned up a few times. The chain combines TRBV12-3 or TRBV12-4 with TRBJ1-1, with D tentatively TRBD1 (5 bases). This CDR3 comprises 16 residues. Trimming pared 4 bases from V and 0 bases from J, leaving 15 bases between. CDR3 coding DNA: TGTGCCAGCAGTTCCCCCCTCAGGGCAATGAACACTGAAGCTTTCTTT. The encoded protein is CASSSPLRAMNTEAFF.

This clonotype has more than one count but fewer than ten. This chain links TRBV11-2 with TRBJ2-3; 8 nucleotides agree with TRBD2. Per the germline V gene, CDR1 is SGHAT and CDR2 is FQNNGV. This CDR3 region has 18 residues. The trim removed 4 bases at V and 2 bases at J, leaving 14 bases unmatched. This chain's CDR3 is CASSSSRTSGRTTDTQYF. As DNA, the CDR3 is TGTGCCAGCAGCTCCAGCCGAACTAGCGGACGGACCACAGATACGCAGTATTTT.

A few counts support this clonotype. V is TRBV7-9 and J is TRBJ1-1; 8 bases line up with TRBD1. Germline V gene lookup returns CDR1 SEHNR and CDR2 FQNEAQ (reference sequence). V was pared by 4 bases and J by 3 bases, with 4 bases of the junction left unmatched. The CDR3 totals 14 residues. CDR3 coding DNA: TGTGCCAGCAGCTCCCAGGGGGCTTACACTGAAGCTTTCTTT. Translation: CASSSQGAYTEAFF. The complete variable domain, with remaining parts taken from reference TRBV7-9 and TRBJ1-1, reads DTGVSQNPRHKITKRGQNVTFRCDPISEHNRLYWYRQTLGQGPEFLTYFQNEAQLEKSRLLSDRFSAERPKGSFSTLEIQRTEQGDSAMYLCASSSQGAYTEAFFGQGTRLTVV.

The sample holds a few counts of this clonotype. This chain uses TRBV7-9 with TRBJ1-2; D is perhaps TRBD1 (5 bases). The ends were cut back, 5 bases at V and 1 base at J, with 14 bases in the middle. The CDR3 length is 15 residues. CDR1 SEHNR and CDR2 FQNEAQ come from the germline V gene (reference sequence). Written as DNA, the CDR3 is TGTGCCAGCAGCGACGGGGGTGGCCTTAACTATGGCTACACCTTC. It is translated as CASSDGGGLNYGYTF.

DNA for the CDR3: TGTGCCAGCAGTTCACCCCCCGGCAGCGGGAGGGGGACCTACGAGCAGTACTTC. This sequence encodes CASSSPPGSGRGTYEQYF. V is TRBV28 and J is TRBJ2-7; 10 nucleotides match TRBD2. Germline trimming cut 4 bases from V and 2 bases from J; bases unmatched to any gene: 14. Germline V gene sequence: CDR1 MDHEN, CDR2 SYDVKM. The CDR3 has 18 amino acids.

The chain employs TRBV6-5 and TRBJ2-1; no clear D gene. CDR3 length: 13 amino acids. V was trimmed by 0 bases and J by 12 bases, leaving 12 bases between them. The germline CDR1 and CDR2 sequences are MNHEY and SVGAGI. The CDR3: CASSYSSSLVQFF. The CDR3 DNA sequence: TGTGCCAGCAGTTACTCATCCTCTCTCGTGCAGTTCTTC.

The gene calls are TRBV25-1 and TRBJ1-5, with 7 nucleotides matching TRBD1. J was trimmed by 2 bases and V by 4 bases; bases with no gene match: 2. CDR1 MGHDK and CDR2 SYGVNS come from the germline V gene. The CDR3 covers 14 residues. In nucleotides, the CDR3 is TGTGCCAGCAGTGTGACAGGGCGCAATCAGCCCCAGCATTTT. Amino acids: CASSVTGRNQPQHF.

The V gene is TRBV28, the J gene TRBJ1-2; no clear D. Germline loops: CDR1 MDHEN, CDR2 SYDVKM. The CDR3 is 14 amino acids. The V end was cut by 3 bases, the J end by 7 bases, with 15 bases between. The CDR3 DNA reads TGTGCCAGCAGTTTCTCCGGGAGCCGGAGTGGCTACACCTTC. It specifies CASSFSGSRSGYTF.

The chain recombines TRBV6-5 with TRBJ1-3; D is perhaps TRBD1 (5 bases). Trimming took off 8 bases at V and 2 bases at J, with 22 bases between the two ends. The CDR3 covers 17 residues. CDR1 is MNHEY, CDR2 SVGAGI, per germline. For the CDR3, the DNA is TGTGCCAGCTCCCCGGGACCGGGCTCCGGGGCTGGAAACACCATATATTTT. Protein: CASSPGPGSGAGNTIYF.

This clonotype was detected ten times or more. The V and J genes are TRBV5-6 and TRBJ1-1; D may be TRBD1 (5 bases). The CDR3 spans 15 residues. CDR1 and CDR2 from the germline V gene are SGHDT and YYEEEE. Trimming removed 6 bases from V and 1 base from J, with 16 bases in between. The CDR3 loop is CASNYPTQGNTEAFF. The CDR3, as DNA: TGTGCCAGCAACTACCCGACGCAGGGGAACACTGAAGCTTTCTTT.

The chain has TRBV20-1 and TRBJ1-2, with 7 bases matching TRBD1. Trimming took 3 bases from V and 4 from J; bases not matched to a gene: 8. Per the germline V gene, CDR1 is DFQATT and CDR2 is SNEGSKA (reference sequence). The CDR3 extends over 14 amino acids. This chain's CDR3 is CSASLPGGRYGYTF. The CDR3 coding sequence is TGCAGTGCTAGTCTACCAGGGGGTCGCTATGGCTACACCTTC.